This T cell receptor beta chain stems from a study of Ad26.COV2.S vaccination and SARS-CoV-2 variants (dated by TCRdb to 2020 to 2022). Describing the broader study: Vaccine-arm donors came from COV1001, a multicentre, randomized, double-blind, placebo-controlled phase I-IIa trial of Ad26.COV2.S in healthy adults. The specificity and breadth of SARS-CoV-2-reactive T cell receptors after Ad26.COV2.S vaccination were assessed by TCRbeta repertoire sequencing. Investigators did not know the trial group allocation while performing experiments and assessing outcomes. A total of roughly 30 samples were included in the TCR-sequenced set, comprising around 19 Ad26.COV2.S vaccine recipients, 5 placebo recipients and 8 SARS-CoV-2 convalescent individuals. Ad26.COV2.S was given intramuscularly at 5x10^10 or 1x10^11 viral particles, as a single shot or as two shots 56 days apart. Trial participants were randomized into five groups of five, in which low-dose or high-dose Ad26.COV2.S was given once or twice, or placebo was given on both occasions.

Study-wide findings and limitations: It was noted by the authors that total T cell responses may have been underestimated by the TCR breadth and depth analyses. The study lacked the statistical power to compare responses across vaccine doses or regimens. Spike-specific TCR breadth was higher in Ad26.COV2.S recipients than in placebo recipients (P = 0.0014). After vaccination, spike-specific CD8+ and CD4+ T cell responses were reported to show substantial breadth. Non-spike TCR breadth was comparable between vaccine and placebo recipients, consistent with the vaccine containing only spike.

V gives up 1 base and J gives up 6 bases, and the segment between their germline ends measures 15 bases. Spanning cysteine to phenylalanine, the CDR3 consists of 15 amino acids. The only DNA kept is the CDR3, 45 bases in frame from the first base. The germline V gene provides CDR1 SNHLY and CDR2 FYNNEI. The immunoSEQ Assay was the method used to sequence TCRbeta CDR3 regions. After extraction, genomic DNA underwent amplification by bias-controlled multiplex PCR, followed by high-throughput sequencing. In the original analysis: To quantify the absolute abundance of each unique TCRbeta CDR3 region, sequences were collapsed and filtered. T cell fraction was estimated by normalizing TCRbeta template counts to usable DNA, with usable DNA measured through amplification of reference genes found in all nucleated cells. Repertoire TCRs were annotated as SARS-CoV-2-specific by exact matching of V gene, CDR3 amino acid sequence and J gene to a known reactive TCR set. MIRA supplied the reference SARS-CoV-2 TCR set, which was filtered for enrichment in COVID-19-positive ImmuneCODE repertoires so that public or cross-reactive TCRs were removed. Using the MIRA antigens, annotated TCRs were further analysed by specific ORF or by position within an ORF. Breadth was defined as annotated unique rearrangements over total unique productive rearrangements; depth was the summed frequency of those rearrangements. TCR breadth was compared between groups using two-sided Wilcoxon rank-sum tests. This immuneACCESS table, as held by TCRdb, lists in-frame sequences with V and J called but not all clones. Of the missing ones, under half trace to an unresolved V gene in checked studies; the others have no known cause. That table gives V, J and clone size, and the DNA gave D and trimming. The sample includes 400,000 or so clones, with approximately 90% observed a single time. The ten most abundant clones make up approximately 3.7% of the sample.

Comment on this clone: Its binding antigen is unknown. Per-nucleotide qualities are absent, and no much larger clonotype sits a single base away.

This specimen's treatment or condition label, per the study, means: some 19 received Ad26.COV2.S at low or high dose, single or two shots; five or six received placebo; per-sample allocation not given. Repertoires of vaccine and placebo recipients were sequenced from samples taken on day 63 after the first injection. Between 29 July and 7 August 2020, Cohort 1b enrolled 20 to 30 adults aged 18-55 years at one site in Boston, USA. Ad26.COV2.S was a replication-incompetent adenovirus type 26 vector expressing a prefusion-stabilized SARS-CoV-2 spike protein from the original Wuhan strain. The source material was peripheral blood, sampled in a trial of Ad26.COV2.S vaccine versus placebo. The origin of this receptor is a person between 18 and 60 years old who received the Ad26.COV2.S COVID-19 vaccine or a placebo. The chain uses TRBV2 and TRBJ2-5; no D gene is confidently identified. The sequenced DNA: TGTGCCAGCAGTGAAGGGTTAGCCCGAGATAAGACCCAGTACTTC. This sequence encodes CASSEGLARDKTQYF.